Included here is one TCR beta chain sequence, with context. This CDR3 comprises 15 residues. V lost 3 bases and J lost 5; bases outside the gene matches: 9. Germline lookup yields CDR1 LNHDA and CDR2 SQIVND (reference sequence). The study enrolled healthy HIV-negative adults without recent acute infections or vaccinations as donors. A CD45RA+ naive subset and a CD45RA-negative memory subset were split from CD4+ cells. This specimen belongs to a study of shared clonotypes between healthy human individuals. Profiled with immunoSEQ multiplex PCR; TCRdb holds only in-frame clones, not every one. The sample has 980,000 or so clones, over 75% seen once.

The source material was memory CD4+ T cells sorted from blood. Subset indicated: CD45RA-negative fraction. V usage is TRBV19 and J usage is TRBJ1-2, with 7 positions matching TRBD1. The origin of this receptor is a man between 18 and 35 years old in good health. This chain's CDR3 is CASSIATGMGYGYTF. CDR3 nucleotides: TGTGCCAGTAGTATTGCGACAGGGATGGGGTATGGCTACACCTTC.